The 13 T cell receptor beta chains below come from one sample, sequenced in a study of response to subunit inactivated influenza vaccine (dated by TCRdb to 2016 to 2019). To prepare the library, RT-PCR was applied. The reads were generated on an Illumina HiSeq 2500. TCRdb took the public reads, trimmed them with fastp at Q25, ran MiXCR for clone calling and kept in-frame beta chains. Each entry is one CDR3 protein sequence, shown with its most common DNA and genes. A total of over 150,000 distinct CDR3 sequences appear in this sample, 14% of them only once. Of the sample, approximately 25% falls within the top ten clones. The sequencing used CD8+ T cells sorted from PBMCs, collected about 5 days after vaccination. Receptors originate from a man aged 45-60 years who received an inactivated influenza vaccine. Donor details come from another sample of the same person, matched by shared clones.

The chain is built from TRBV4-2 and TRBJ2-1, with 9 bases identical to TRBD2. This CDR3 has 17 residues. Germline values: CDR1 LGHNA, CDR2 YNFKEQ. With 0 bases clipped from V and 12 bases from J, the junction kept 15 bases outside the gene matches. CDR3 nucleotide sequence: TGTGCCAGCAGCCAAGACGGGGGCGGGGGGGGCACGTTGGGGCAGTTCTTC. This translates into CASSQDGGGGGTLGQFF.

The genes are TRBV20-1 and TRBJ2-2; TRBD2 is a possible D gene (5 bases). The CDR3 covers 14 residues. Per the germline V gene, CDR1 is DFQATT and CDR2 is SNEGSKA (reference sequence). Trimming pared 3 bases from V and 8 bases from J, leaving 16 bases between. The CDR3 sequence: CSASRVKGEGELFF. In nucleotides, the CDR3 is TGCAGTGCTAGTAGAGTAAAGGGAGAAGGGGAGCTGTTTTTT.

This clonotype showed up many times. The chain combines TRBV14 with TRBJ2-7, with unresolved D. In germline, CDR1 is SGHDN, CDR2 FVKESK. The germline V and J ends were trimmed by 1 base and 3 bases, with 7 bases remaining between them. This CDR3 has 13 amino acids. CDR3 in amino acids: CASSQGSYYEQYF. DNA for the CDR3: TGTGCCAGCAGCCAAGGCAGCTACTACGAGCAGTACTTC.

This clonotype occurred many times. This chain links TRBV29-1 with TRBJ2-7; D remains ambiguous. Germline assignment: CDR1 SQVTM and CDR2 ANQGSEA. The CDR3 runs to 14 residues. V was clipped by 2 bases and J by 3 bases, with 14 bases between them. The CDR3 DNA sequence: TGCAGCGTTGAACCCCTGGAGCAGGACTACGAGCAGTACTTC. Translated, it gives CSVEPLEQDYEQYF.

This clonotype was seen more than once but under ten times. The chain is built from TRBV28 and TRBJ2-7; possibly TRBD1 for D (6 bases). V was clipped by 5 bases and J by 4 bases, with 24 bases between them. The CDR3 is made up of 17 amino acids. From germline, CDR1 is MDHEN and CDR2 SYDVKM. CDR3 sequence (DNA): TGTGCCAGCAGTCCTCAGGGGCGGCTAGGGGCCTGGTACGAGCAGTACTTC. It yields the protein CASSPQGRLGAWYEQYF.

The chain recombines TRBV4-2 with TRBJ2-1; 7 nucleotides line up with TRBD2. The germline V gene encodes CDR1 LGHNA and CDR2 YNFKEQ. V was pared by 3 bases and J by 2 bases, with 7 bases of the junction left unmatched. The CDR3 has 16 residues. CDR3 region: CASSQARLAAYNEQFF. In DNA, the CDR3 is TGTGCCAGCAGCCAGGCTAGACTAGCTGCCTACAATGAGCAGTTCTTC.

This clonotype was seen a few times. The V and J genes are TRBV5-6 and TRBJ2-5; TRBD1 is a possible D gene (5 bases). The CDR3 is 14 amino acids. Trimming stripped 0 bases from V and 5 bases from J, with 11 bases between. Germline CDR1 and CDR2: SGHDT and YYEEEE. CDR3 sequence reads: CASSLVASGETQYF. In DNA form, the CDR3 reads TGTGCCAGCAGCTTGGTGGCATCAGGGGAGACCCAGTACTTC.

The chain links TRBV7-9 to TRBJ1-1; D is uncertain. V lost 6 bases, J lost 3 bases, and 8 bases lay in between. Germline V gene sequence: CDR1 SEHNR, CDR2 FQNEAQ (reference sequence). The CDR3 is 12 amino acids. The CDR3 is CASSPDYTEAFF. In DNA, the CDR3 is TGTGCCAGCAGTCCCGACTACACTGAAGCTTTCTTT.

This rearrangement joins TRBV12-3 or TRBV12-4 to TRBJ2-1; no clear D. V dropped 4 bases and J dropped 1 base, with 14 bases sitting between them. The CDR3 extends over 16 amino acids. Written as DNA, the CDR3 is TGTGCCAGCAGTTCCTCGGTTTCGCTGTCCTACAATGAGCAGTTCTTC. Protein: CASSSSVSLSYNEQFF.

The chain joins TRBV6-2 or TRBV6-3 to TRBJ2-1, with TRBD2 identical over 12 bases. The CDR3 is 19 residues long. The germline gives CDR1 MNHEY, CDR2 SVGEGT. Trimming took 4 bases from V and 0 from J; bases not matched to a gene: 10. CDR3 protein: CASSSPGLAGRGSYNEQFF. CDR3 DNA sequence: TGTGCCAGCAGTTCTCCCGGACTAGCGGGAAGAGGCTCCTACAATGAGCAGTTCTTC.

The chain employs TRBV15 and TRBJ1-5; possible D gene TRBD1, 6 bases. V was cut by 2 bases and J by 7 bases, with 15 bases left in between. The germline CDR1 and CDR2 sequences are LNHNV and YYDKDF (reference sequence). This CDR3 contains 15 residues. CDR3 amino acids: CATSRTQGLRQPQHF. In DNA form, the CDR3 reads TGTGCCACCAGCAGAACACAGGGCCTGAGGCAGCCCCAGCATTTT.

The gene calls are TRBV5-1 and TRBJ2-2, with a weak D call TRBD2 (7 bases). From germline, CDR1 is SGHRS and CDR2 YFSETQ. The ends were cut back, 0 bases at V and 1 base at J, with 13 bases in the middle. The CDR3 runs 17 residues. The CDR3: CASSLEAGTMNTGELFF. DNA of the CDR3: TGCGCCAGCAGCTTGGAAGCGGGGACAATGAACACCGGGGAGCTGTTTTTT.

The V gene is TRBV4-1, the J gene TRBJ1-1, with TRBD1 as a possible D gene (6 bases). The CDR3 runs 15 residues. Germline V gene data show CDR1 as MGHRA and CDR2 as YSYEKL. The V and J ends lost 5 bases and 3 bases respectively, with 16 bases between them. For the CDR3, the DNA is TGCGCCAGCAGCTCCTCGGGGAGGGGGGACACTGAAGCTTTCTTT. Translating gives CASSSSGRGDTEAFF.